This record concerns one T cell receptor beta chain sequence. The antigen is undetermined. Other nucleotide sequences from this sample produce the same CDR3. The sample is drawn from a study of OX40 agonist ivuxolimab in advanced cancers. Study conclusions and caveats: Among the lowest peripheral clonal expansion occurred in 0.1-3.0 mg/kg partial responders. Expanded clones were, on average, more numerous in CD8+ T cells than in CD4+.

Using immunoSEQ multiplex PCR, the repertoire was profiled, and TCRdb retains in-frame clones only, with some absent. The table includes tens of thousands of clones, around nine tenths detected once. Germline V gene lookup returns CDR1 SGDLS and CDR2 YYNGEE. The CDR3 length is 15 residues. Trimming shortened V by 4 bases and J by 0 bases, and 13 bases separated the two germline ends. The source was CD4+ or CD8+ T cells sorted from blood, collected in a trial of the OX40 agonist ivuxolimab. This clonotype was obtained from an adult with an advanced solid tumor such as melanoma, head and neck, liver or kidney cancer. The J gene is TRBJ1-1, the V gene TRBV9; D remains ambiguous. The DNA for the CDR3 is TGTGCCAGCAGCCCTCTCGGCGGCATGAACACTGAAGCTTTCTTT. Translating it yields CASSPLGGMNTEAFF.